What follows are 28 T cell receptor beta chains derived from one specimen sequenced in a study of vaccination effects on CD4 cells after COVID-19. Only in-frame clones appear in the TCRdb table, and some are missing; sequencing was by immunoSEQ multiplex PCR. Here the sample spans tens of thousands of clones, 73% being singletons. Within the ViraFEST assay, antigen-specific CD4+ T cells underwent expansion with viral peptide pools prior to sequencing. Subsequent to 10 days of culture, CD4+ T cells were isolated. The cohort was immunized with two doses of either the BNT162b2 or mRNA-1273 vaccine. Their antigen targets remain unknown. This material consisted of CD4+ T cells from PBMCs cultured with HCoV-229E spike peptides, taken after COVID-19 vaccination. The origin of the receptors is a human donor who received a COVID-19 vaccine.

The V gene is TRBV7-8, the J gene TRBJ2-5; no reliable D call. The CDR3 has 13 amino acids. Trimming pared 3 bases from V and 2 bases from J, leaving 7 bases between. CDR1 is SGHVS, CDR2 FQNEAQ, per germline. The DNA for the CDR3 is TGTGCCAGCAGCTTCAGCATACAAGAGACCCAGTACTTC. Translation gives CASSFSIQETQYF.

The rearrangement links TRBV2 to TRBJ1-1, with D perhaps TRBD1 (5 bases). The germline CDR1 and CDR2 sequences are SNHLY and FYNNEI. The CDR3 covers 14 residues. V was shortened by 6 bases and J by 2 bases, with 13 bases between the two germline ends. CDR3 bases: TGTGCCAGCAGCCCCCCCCGGGACAACACTGAAGCTTTCTTT. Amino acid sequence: CASSPPRDNTEAFF.

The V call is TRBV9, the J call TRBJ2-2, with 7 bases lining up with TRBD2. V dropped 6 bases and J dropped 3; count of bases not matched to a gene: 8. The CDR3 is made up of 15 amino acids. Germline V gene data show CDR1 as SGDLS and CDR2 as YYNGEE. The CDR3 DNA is TGTGCCAGCAAGAGGGGAGGGGCGGACACCGGGGAGCTGTTTTTT. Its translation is CASKRGGADTGELFF. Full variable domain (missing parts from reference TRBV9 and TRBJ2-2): DSGVTQTPKHLITATGQRVTLRCSPRSGDLSVYWYQQSLDQGLQFLIQYYNGEERAKGNILERFSAQQFPDLHSELNLSSLELGDSALYFCASKRGGADTGELFFGEGSRLTVL.

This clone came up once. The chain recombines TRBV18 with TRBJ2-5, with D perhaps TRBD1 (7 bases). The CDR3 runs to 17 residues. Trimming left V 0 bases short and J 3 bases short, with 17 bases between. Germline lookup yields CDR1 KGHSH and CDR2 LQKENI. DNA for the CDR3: TGTGCCAGCTCACCACCCTCAGGGGGGCCCTCCAAAGAGACCCAGTACTTC. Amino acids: CASSPPSGGPSKETQYF. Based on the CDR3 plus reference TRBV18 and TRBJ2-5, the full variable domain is NAGVMQNPRHLVRRRGQEARLRCSPMKGHSHVYWYRQLPEEGLKFMVYLQKENIIDESGMPKERFSAEFPKEGPSILRIQQVVRGDSAAYFCASSPPSGGPSKETQYFGPGTRLLVL.

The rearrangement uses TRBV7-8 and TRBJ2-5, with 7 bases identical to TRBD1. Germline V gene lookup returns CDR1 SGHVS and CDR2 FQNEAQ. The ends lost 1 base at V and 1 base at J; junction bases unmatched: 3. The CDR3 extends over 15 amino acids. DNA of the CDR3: TGTGCCAGCAGCTTAGGGGACAGAATCCAAGAGACCCAGTACTTC. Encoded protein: CASSLGDRIQETQYF.

Here the CDR3 reads CASSFGAEETQYF. The CDR3, as DNA: TGCGCCAGCAGCTTTGGGGCCGAAGAGACCCAGTACTTC. The J gene is TRBJ2-5, the V gene TRBV5-1; tentatively, D is TRBD1 (5 bases). The V end was cut by 2 bases, the J end by 3 bases, with 8 bases between. The CDR3 runs to 13 residues. The V gene's germline CDR1 is SGHRS and CDR2 YFSETQ.

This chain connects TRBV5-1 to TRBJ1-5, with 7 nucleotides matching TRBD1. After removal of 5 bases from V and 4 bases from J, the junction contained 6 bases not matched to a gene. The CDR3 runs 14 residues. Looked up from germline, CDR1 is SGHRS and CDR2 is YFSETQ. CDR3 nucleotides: TGCGCCAGCAGTTGGGACAGCATGAATCAGCCCCAGCATTTT. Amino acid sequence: CASSWDSMNQPQHF.

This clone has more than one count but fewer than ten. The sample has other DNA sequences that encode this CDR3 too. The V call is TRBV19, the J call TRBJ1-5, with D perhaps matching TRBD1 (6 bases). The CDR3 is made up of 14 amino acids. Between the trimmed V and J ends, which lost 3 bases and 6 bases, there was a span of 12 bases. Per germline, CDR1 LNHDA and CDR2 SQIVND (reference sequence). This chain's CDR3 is CASSIVGAGQPQHF. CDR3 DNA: TGTGCCAGTAGTATCGTGGGGGCAGGTCAGCCCCAGCATTTT.

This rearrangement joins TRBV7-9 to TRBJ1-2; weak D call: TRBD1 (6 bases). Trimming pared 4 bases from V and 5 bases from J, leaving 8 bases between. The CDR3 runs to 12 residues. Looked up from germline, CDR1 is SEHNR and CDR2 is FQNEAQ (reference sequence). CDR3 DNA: TGTGCCAGCAGCTCGACAGGTTATGGCTACACCTTC. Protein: CASSSTGYGYTF.

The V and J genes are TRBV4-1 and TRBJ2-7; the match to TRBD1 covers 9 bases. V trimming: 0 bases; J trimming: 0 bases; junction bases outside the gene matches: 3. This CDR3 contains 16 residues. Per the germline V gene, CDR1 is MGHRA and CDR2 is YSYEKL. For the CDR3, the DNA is TGCGCCAGCAGCCAAGAACCGGGACAGGGCTCCTACGAGCAGTACGTC. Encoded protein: CASSQEPGQGSYEQYV.

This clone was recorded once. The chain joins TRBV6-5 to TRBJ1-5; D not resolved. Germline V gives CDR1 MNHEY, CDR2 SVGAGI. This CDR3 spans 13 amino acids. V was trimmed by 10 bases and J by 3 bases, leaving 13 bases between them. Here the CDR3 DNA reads TGTGCCAAGTACAACACAATCAATCAGCCCCAGCATTTT. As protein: CAKYNTINQPQHF.

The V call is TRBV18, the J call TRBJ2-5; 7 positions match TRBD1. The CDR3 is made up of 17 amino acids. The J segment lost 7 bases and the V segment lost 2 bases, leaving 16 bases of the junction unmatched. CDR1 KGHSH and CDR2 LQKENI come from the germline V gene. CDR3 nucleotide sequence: TGTGCCAGCTCACCATCTCTAGACAGGGCCGCCGCGGGGACCCAGTACTTC. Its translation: CASSPSLDRAAAGTQYF.

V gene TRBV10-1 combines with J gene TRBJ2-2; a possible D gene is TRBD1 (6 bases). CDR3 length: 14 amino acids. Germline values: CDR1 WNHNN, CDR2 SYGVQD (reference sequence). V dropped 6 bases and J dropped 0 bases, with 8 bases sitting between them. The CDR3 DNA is TGCGCCAGCAGACAGGGTGCGAACACCGGGGAGCTGTTTTTT. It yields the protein CASRQGANTGELFF.

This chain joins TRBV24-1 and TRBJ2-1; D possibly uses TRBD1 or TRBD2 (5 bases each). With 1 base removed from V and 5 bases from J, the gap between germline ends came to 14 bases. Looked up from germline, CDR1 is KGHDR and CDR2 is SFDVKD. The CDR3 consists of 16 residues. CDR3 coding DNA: TGTGCCACCAGTGATTTTTCCCGGGACGGAAACAATGAGCAGTTCTTC. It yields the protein CATSDFSRDGNNEQFF.

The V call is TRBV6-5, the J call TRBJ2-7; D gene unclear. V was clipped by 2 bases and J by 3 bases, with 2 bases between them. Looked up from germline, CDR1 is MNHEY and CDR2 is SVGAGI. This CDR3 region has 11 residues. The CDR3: CASSYDYEQYV. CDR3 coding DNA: TGTGCCAGCAGTTACGACTACGAGCAGTACGTC.

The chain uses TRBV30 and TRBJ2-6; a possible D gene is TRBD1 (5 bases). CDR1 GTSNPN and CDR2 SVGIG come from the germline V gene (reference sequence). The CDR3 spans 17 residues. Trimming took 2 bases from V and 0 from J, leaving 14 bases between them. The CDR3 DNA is TGTGCCTGGAGTCAGACAGCGTCTAACTCTGGGGCCAACGTCCTGACTTTC. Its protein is CAWSQTASNSGANVLTF.

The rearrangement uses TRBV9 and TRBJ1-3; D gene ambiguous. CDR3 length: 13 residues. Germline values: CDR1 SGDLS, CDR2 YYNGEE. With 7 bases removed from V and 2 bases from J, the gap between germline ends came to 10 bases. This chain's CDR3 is CASGRTAGNTIYF. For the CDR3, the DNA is TGTGCCAGCGGGCGGACCGCTGGAAACACCATATATTTT.

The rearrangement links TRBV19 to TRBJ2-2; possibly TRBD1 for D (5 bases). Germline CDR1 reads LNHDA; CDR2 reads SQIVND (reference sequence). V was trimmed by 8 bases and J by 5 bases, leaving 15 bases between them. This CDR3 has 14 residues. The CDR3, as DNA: TGTGCCAGTCATAGGCAGGGTGGGACCGGGGAGCTGTTTTTT. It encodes CASHRQGGTGELFF. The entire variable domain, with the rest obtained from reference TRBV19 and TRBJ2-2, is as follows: DGGITQSPKYLFRKEGQNVTLSCEQNLNHDAMYWYRQDPGQGLRLIYYSQIVNDFQKGDIAEGYSVSREKKESFPLTVTSAQKNPTAFYLCASHRQGGTGELFFGEGSRLTVL.

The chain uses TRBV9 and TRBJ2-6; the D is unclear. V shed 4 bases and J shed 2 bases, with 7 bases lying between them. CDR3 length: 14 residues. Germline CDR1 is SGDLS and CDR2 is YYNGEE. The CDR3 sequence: CASSPLTGANVLTF. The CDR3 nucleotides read TGTGCCAGCAGCCCACTAACTGGGGCCAACGTCCTGACTTTC.

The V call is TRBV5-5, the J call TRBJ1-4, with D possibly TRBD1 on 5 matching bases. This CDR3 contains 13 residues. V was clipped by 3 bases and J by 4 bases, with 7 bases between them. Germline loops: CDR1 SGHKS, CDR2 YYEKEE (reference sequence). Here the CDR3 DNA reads TGTGCCAGCAGCTGGGACGGTAATGAAAAACTGTTTTTT. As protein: CASSWDGNEKLFF.

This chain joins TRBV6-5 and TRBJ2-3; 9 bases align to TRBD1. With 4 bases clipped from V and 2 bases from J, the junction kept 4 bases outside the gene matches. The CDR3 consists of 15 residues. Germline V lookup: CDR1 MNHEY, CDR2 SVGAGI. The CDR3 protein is CASSWTGDITDTQYF. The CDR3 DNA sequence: TGTGCCAGCAGTTGGACAGGGGACATCACAGATACGCAGTATTTT.

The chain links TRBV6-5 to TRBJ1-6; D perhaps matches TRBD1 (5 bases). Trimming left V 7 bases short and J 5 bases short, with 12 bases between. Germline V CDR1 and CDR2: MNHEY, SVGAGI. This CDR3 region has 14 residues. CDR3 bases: TGTGCCAGCAAAGGGGCTCGTCATAATTCACCCCTCCACTTT. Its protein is CASKGARHNSPLHF.

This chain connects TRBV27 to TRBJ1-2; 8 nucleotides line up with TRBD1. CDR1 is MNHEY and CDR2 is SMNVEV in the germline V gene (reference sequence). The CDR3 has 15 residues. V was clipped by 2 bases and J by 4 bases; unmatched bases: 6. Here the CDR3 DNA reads TGTGCCAGCAGTTTAAGTATCAGGGGGCTCTATGGCTACACCTTC. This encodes CASSLSIRGLYGYTF.

DNA for the CDR3: TGTGCCAGTACCCTAGGGTTAGGGGGCTATGGCTACACCTTC. This translates into CASTLGLGGYGYTF. V and J are TRBV19 and TRBJ1-2; maybe TRBD1 (6 bases). CDR3 length equals 14 residues. Trimming removed 7 bases at V and 4 bases at J, with 16 bases between. The germline CDR1 and CDR2 sequences are LNHDA and SQIVND (reference sequence).

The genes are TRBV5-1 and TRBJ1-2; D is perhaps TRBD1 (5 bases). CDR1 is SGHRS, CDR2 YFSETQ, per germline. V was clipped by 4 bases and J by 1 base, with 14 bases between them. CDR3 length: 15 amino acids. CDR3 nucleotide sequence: TGCGCCAGCAGCCTTGTGCCAGGGATTAACTATGGCTACACCTTC. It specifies CASSLVPGINYGYTF.

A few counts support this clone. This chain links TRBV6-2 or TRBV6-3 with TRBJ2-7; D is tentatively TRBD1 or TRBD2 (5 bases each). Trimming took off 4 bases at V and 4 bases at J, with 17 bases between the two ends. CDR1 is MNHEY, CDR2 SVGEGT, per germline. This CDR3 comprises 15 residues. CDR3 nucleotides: TGTGCCAGCAGTTCGGGGACCGCCAGTACTTACGAGCAGTACGTC. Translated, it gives CASSSGTASTYEQYV.

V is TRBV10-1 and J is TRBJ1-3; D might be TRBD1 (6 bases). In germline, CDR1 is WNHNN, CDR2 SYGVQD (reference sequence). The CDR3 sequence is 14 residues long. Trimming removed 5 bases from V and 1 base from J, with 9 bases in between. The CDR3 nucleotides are TGCGCCAGCAGTTCAGACAGGTCTGGAAACACCATATATTTT. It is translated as CASSSDRSGNTIYF.

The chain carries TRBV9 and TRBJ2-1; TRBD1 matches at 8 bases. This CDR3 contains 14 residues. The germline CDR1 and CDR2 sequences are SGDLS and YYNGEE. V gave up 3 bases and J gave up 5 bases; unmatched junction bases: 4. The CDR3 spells CASSDRQGNNEQFF. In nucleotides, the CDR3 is TGTGCCAGCAGCGACCGACAGGGGAACAATGAGCAGTTCTTC.